What follows are 29 T cell receptor beta chains derived from one specimen sequenced in a study of regulatory T cells in long-lasting Graves disease. Building of the TCR beta libraries involved iRepertoire HTBI primers and Arm-PCR of CDR3 regions. TCRdb reanalysed the multiplex PCR reads using MiXCR and keeps one entry per CDR3 protein. The table records roughly 500,000 distinct CDR3 sequences, less than 25% of them present only once. Time point noted: persistent/refractory GD, antithyroid drugs over 5 years with positive TRAb. The authors made the TCR library using RNA they extracted from PBMCs. The sample here was peripheral blood mononuclear cells (PBMCs), taken when the disease was refractory, from a patient treated with antithyroid drugs. All receptors derive from a female donor with Graves disease.

This clonotype was counted many times. V and J are TRBV6-5 and TRBJ2-7, with 9 bases identical to TRBD2. Germline loops: CDR1 MNHEY, CDR2 SVGAGI. The CDR3 totals 16 residues. The J segment lost 2 bases and the V segment lost 4 bases, leaving 9 bases of the junction unmatched. The CDR3 DNA reads as TGTGCCAGCAGTTCCGGACTAGCGCCGCAAGCCTACGAGCAGTACTTC. Encoded protein: CASSSGLAPQAYEQYF.

A note on this clonotype: At one of its ends the junction is not consistent with the germline gene, which may arise from a read error. This chain uses TRBV6-1 with TRBJ2-7; 10 positions agree with TRBD1. Per germline, CDR1 MNHNS and CDR2 SASEGT. CDR3 length equals 16 residues. CDR3 sequence reads: CASRGQGEGSPYGQYF. The CDR3 DNA follows: TGTGCCAGCAGAGGACAGGGGGAAGGTTCCCCCTACGGGCAGTACTTC.

This clonotype showed up many times. The chain has TRBV20-1 and TRBJ1-1; 7 nucleotides match TRBD1. Losses at the gene ends were 1 base for V and 4 bases for J; bases not matched to a gene: 12. Germline CDR1 is DFQATT and CDR2 is SNEGSKA (reference sequence). The CDR3 totals 16 residues. Written as DNA, the CDR3 is TGCAGTGCTAGAGGTGAGATACAGGGGATCGTCACTGAAGCTTTCTTT. It yields the protein CSARGEIQGIVTEAFF.

This clonotype was seen repeatedly, ten times or more. This sequence joins TRBV12-3 or TRBV12-4 and TRBJ2-5; D gene unclear. CDR3 length: 15 amino acids. Trimming removed 0 bases from V and 1 base from J, with 9 bases in between. CDR3 nucleotide sequence: TGTGCCAGCAGTTTAGCGCGGCTATCCCAAGAGACCCAGTACTTC. Its translation: CASSLARLSQETQYF.

V and J are TRBV28 and TRBJ2-1; TRBD1 matches 9 bases. Germline values: CDR1 MDHEN, CDR2 SYDVKM. V lost 3 bases, J lost 6 bases, and 12 bases stayed unmatched. The CDR3 spans 17 residues. Written as DNA, the CDR3 is TGTGCCAGCAGTTTGTTCGGGGGACAGGGACCCTTCAATGAGCAGTTCTTC. As protein: CASSLFGGQGPFNEQFF.

The CDR3 DNA reads as TGCAGTGCTAGAGAGGCGGAACAGTACTTC. Its protein product is CSAREAEQYF. The gene calls are TRBV20-1 and TRBJ2-7; D unresolved. Deletions cut 0 bases from V and 10 bases from J, with 7 bases between. Germline V gene sequence: CDR1 DFQATT, CDR2 SNEGSKA (reference sequence). CDR3 size: 10 residues.

This clonotype was recorded at least ten times. This chain uses TRBV6-5 with TRBJ1-2, with 9 bases that match TRBD1. The germline CDR1 and CDR2 sequences are MNHEY and SVGAGI. The CDR3 sequence is 16 residues long. After removal of 0 bases from V and 5 bases from J, the junction contained 7 bases not matched to a gene. As DNA, the CDR3 is TGTGCCAGCAGTTACTCTGGGGACAGGGATTCGTATGGCTACACCTTC. Protein sequence: CASSYSGDRDSYGYTF.

The chain combines TRBV6-1 with TRBJ1-3, with TRBD1 matching 9 bases. The CDR3 is made up of 15 amino acids. Germline-derived CDR1 and CDR2 are MNHNS and SASEGT. V lost 6 bases to trimming and J lost 2 bases; unmatched junction nucleotides: 5. This CDR3 reads CASRTGTGPGNTIYF. CDR3 sequence (DNA): TGTGCCAGCAGGACCGGGACAGGGCCTGGAAACACCATATATTTT.

This clonotype was detected ten times or more. J is TRBJ2-2 and V is TRBV12-3 or TRBV12-4; the D gene is possibly TRBD1 (5 bases). The CDR3 runs to 14 residues. V lost 4 bases and J lost 4, with 10 bases in between. The CDR3 coding sequence is TGTGCCAGCAGTTCTCAGGGTTCCACCGGGGAGCTGTTTTTT. This encodes CASSSQGSTGELFF.

This clonotype was seen repeatedly, ten times or more. A read error may account for a junction end that differs from germline. This chain connects TRBV5-1 to TRBJ1-1, with 10 bases that match TRBD1. Germline lookup yields CDR1 SGHRS and CDR2 YFSETQ. The CDR3 covers 14 residues. This chain's CDR3 is CASSLRTGGTEAFF. In DNA, the CDR3 is TGTGCCAGCAGTTTACGGACAGGGGGGACTGAAGCTTTCTTT.

This clonotype was detected many times. The chain recombines TRBV2 with TRBJ1-2; 8 positions agree with TRBD1. V was clipped by 7 bases and J by 8 bases; unmatched bases: 12. This CDR3 is 14 amino acids long. The V gene's germline CDR1 is SNHLY and CDR2 FYNNEI. CDR3 sequence reads: CASTRTGSRGGYTF. CDR3 coding DNA: TGTGCCAGCACACGGACAGGGTCTAGGGGAGGCTACACCTTC. Supplemented by reference TRBV2 and TRBJ1-2, the full variable domain reads EPEVTQTPSHQVTQMGQEVILRCVPISNHLYFYWYRQILGQKVEFLVSFYNNEISEKSEIFDDQFSVERPDGSNFTLKIRSTKLEDSAMYFCASTRTGSRGGYTFGSGTRLTVV.

The chain is built from TRBV29-1 and TRBJ2-7; 7 nucleotides agree with TRBD2. V was clipped by 5 bases and J by 6 bases; unmatched bases: 7. The CDR3 is 12 amino acids. CDR1 and CDR2 from the germline V gene are SQVTM and ANQGSEA. The CDR3 nucleotides read TGCAGCGTTCTATCGGGGGGTGTCGAGCAGTACTTC. Protein sequence: CSVLSGGVEQYF.

The sample holds many counts of this clonotype. The chain employs TRBV2 and TRBJ1-2; possible D gene TRBD1, 5 bases. Germline CDR1 and CDR2: SNHLY and FYNNEI. This CDR3 has 12 amino acids. V was shortened by 8 bases and J by 4 bases, with 11 bases between the two germline ends. This CDR3 is CASAGTGYGYTF. The DNA for the CDR3 is TGTGCCAGCGCCGGGACTGGCTATGGCTACACCTTC.

This clonotype was observed a few times. This chain links TRBV3-1 with TRBJ1-5, with 8 nucleotides matching TRBD1. The J segment lost 1 base and the V segment lost 4 bases, leaving 15 bases of the junction unmatched. Germline CDR1 reads LGHDT; CDR2 reads YNNKEL (reference sequence). The CDR3 runs 19 residues. The CDR3 is CASSPSPGTGGISNQPQHF. The CDR3 DNA reads TGTGCCAGCAGCCCTTCACCCGGAACAGGGGGAATCAGCAATCAGCCCCAGCATTTT.

The V call is TRBV19, the J call TRBJ2-3; 8 nucleotides align to TRBD1. The CDR3 has 14 amino acids. Per germline, CDR1 LNHDA and CDR2 SQIVND (reference sequence). V shed 5 bases and J 7 bases; nucleotides not matched to a gene: 8. The CDR3 spells CASSPRQGLNTQYF. The CDR3 coding sequence is TGTGCCAGTAGTCCCCGACAGGGGTTGAATACGCAGTATTTT.

V gene TRBV29-1 combines with J gene TRBJ2-5, with 10 bases that match TRBD2. The DNA end is more similar to TRBJ2-1, so the J call may be wrong. Germline CDR1 and CDR2: SQVTM and ANQGSEA. The CDR3 is 14 residues long. This CDR3 reads CSAASGRGLHEQFF. CDR3 DNA sequence: TGCAGCGCCGCTAGCGGGAGAGGTTTACATGAGCAGTTCTTC.

The genes are TRBV29-1 and TRBJ1-2, with D perhaps matching TRBD1 (6 bases). The CDR3 covers 15 residues. V lost 4 bases and J 0 bases, leaving 15 bases between the germline ends. The germline V gene has CDR1 SQVTM and CDR2 ANQGSEA. The CDR3 nucleotides are TGCAGCGTTGGGGGGGCGGTAGGGCCTAACTATGGCTACACCTTC. Its protein product is CSVGGAVGPNYGYTF. The full variable domain, in which reference TRBV29-1 and TRBJ1-2 provide the parts outside the CDR3, is SAVISQKPSRDICQRGTSLTIQCQVDSQVTMMFWYRQQPGQSLTLIATANQGSEATYESGFVIDKFPISRPNLTFSTLTVSNMSPEDSSIYLCSVGGAVGPNYGYTFGSGTRLTVV.

Ten or more counts support this clonotype. This chain joins TRBV29-1 and TRBJ2-7; D is possibly TRBD1 (6 bases). This CDR3 contains 12 residues. Germline V gives CDR1 SQVTM, CDR2 ANQGSEA. Trimming removed 6 bases from V and 3 bases from J, with 12 bases in between. CDR3 amino acids: CSVETGNYEQYF. CDR3 coding DNA: TGCAGCGTAGAAACAGGGAACTACGAGCAGTACTTC.

In its sample, this clonotype was seen many times. The chain employs TRBV24-1 and TRBJ2-5, with a tentative D call TRBD1 (6 bases). Trimming stripped 5 bases from V and 4 bases from J, with 16 bases between. Per the germline V gene, CDR1 is KGHDR and CDR2 is SFDVKD. The CDR3 is 15 residues long. For the CDR3, the DNA is TGTGCCACCAGTGGATATGGGACAACCTCAGAGACCCAGTACTTC. Encoded protein: CATSGYGTTSETQYF.

This clonotype was counted only a few times. This chain links TRBV24-1 with TRBJ2-1, with D tentatively TRBD1 or TRBD2 (6 bases each). This CDR3 spans 14 amino acids. Germline V lookup: CDR1 KGHDR, CDR2 SFDVKD. Trimming removed 0 bases from V and 9 bases from J, with 11 bases in between. The CDR3 reads CATSDLGGLGEQFF. The CDR3 region has the DNA TGTGCCACCAGTGATTTGGGGGGGCTGGGTGAGCAGTTCTTC.

This clonotype has just a few counts. V usage is TRBV15 and J usage is TRBJ2-7, with 11 bases lining up with TRBD1. CDR3 size: 14 residues. The germline gives CDR1 LNHNV, CDR2 YYDKDF (reference sequence). Trimming cost V 4 bases and J 4 bases; bases outside gene matches: 3. The CDR3 nucleotides are TGTGCCACCAGCATCGGGACAGGGGGTTACGAGCAGTACTTC. Amino acids: CATSIGTGGYEQYF.

The table lists this clonotype with many counts. The gene calls are TRBV28 and TRBJ2-7; D not resolved. Germline CDR1 MDHEN, CDR2 SYDVKM. V was trimmed by 4 bases and J by 6 bases, leaving 16 bases between them. The CDR3 contains 14 residues. CDR3 in DNA: TGTGCCAGCAGTTCCCCTACCATGCCAGGCGAGCAGTACTTC. This codes for CASSSPTMPGEQYF.

The rearrangement joins TRBV7-3 to TRBJ2-7; TRBD1 aligns across 8 bases. The CDR3 is 14 residues long. V shed 5 bases and J 3 bases; nucleotides not matched to a gene: 6. Germline values: CDR1 SGHTA, CDR2 FQGTGA. CDR3 DNA: TGTGCCAGCAGCACCTCGGGACAGGACTACGAGCAGTACTTC. The encoded protein is CASSTSGQDYEQYF.

Turning to this clonotype: At one end, the junction sequence differs from germline, possibly due to a read error. This chain links TRBV5-1 with TRBJ2-7, with D perhaps matching TRBD1 or TRBD2 (6 bases each). The CDR3 consists of 14 residues. Per germline, CDR1 SGHRS and CDR2 YFSETQ. The CDR3 DNA sequence: TGCGCCAGCAGCTTGGGGGACGGGGGCTACGAACAGTACTTC. Its protein product is CASSLGDGGYEQYF.

This clonotype was counted many times. The V call is TRBV11-2, the J call TRBJ2-7; possibly TRBD2 for D (6 bases). Germline CDR1 reads SGHAT; CDR2 reads FQNNGV. V lost 5 bases and J 2 bases, leaving 16 bases between the germline ends. CDR3 length: 15 residues. This CDR3 is CASSPLGGVAYEQYF. In DNA, the CDR3 is TGTGCCAGCAGCCCCCTCGGGGGTGTGGCCTACGAGCAGTACTTC.

This clonotype was counted only a few times. V and J are TRBV19 and TRBJ2-2; 7 bases fit TRBD2. The CDR3 is made up of 14 amino acids. V trimming: 7 bases; J trimming: 6 bases; junction bases outside the gene matches: 8. In germline, CDR1 is LNHDA, CDR2 SQIVND (reference sequence). The CDR3 here is CASKNGRFAGELFF. The CDR3 region has the DNA TGTGCCAGTAAGAACGGGAGGTTCGCCGGGGAGCTGTTTTTT.

The sample holds many counts of this clonotype. The chain uses TRBV9 and TRBJ2-5; 15 bases map to TRBD2. The ends lost 4 bases at V and 4 bases at J; junction bases unmatched: 8. This CDR3 has 17 amino acids. CDR1 SGDLS and CDR2 YYNGEE come from the germline V gene. The CDR3: CASSPGLAGGPGETQYF. The CDR3, as DNA: TGTGCCAGCAGCCCTGGACTAGCGGGAGGGCCGGGAGAGACCCAGTACTTC.

The chain is built from TRBV28 and TRBJ1-5, with D perhaps TRBD1 (5 bases). Germline CDR1 MDHEN, CDR2 SYDVKM. This CDR3 contains 16 residues. V lost 5 bases and J 3 bases, leaving 17 bases between the germline ends. The CDR3 here is CASSEPGGVNNQPQHF. CDR3 sequence (DNA): TGTGCCAGCAGTGAACCCGGAGGGGTTAACAATCAGCCCCAGCATTTT.

This sequence joins TRBV14 and TRBJ2-2; D might be TRBD1 (7 bases). The germline gives CDR1 SGHDN, CDR2 FVKESK. V gave up 3 bases and J gave up 6 bases, with 14 bases separating them. The CDR3 is 15 amino acids. The CDR3 sequence: CASSQTGRPSGELFF. In DNA form, the CDR3 reads TGTGCCAGCAGCCAGACAGGGAGGCCGTCCGGGGAGCTGTTTTTT.